This T cell receptor (beta chain) was sequenced for a study of early T cells in non-severe SARS-CoV-2 infection (dated by TCRdb to the early 2020s). Looking at the study overall: Because TCR sequencing was done on bulk RNA from unsorted whole blood, the alpha and beta chains could not be paired. Beyond this particular receptor, the publication reports: Matching against VDJdb was skewed toward anti-spike CD8 responses, likely underestimated virus-specific expansions, and missed private and CD4 specificities.

This clonotype came up many times. Its binding antigen is unknown. Qualities for individual bases were not recorded, and no much larger clone is one base off. A case-control design nested within a healthcare worker cohort in London, UK, was used, with weekly nasopharyngeal swab PCR tests and blood sampling performed. Healthcare workers were recruited between 23 and 31 March 2020, during the week of the UK lockdown, and were followed weekly for up to about 15 weeks. Receptors were amplified or captured by 5' RACE. Reads for this sample came from a NextSeq 500. Unique molecular identifiers were attached to individual cDNA molecules in the TCR library protocol so that sequencing error and PCR bias could be corrected. Both TCR alpha and beta chains were sequenced, and tight co-correlation was observed between alpha and beta sequence abundances in each sample. In the authors' own workflow: Decombinator V4 was used to perform V gene, J gene and CDR3 annotation of TCR sequences. Expanded TCRs were defined as changing significantly between any two time points under a Poisson model with p below 0.0001. TCR abundances were normalised to the total number of TCRs sequenced per sample and were expressed as counts per million. TRAV1-2 paired with TRAJ12, TRAJ20 or TRAJ33 defined MAIT TCRs, while TRAV10 paired with TRAJ18 defined iNKT TCRs. VDJdb, accessed 1 November 2021, was searched for CMV, EBV and SARS-CoV-2 annotated TCRs, with TCRs annotated for multiple antigens excluded. TCRdb applied fastp at Q25 and MiXCR to the public reads, then kept only in-frame beta chains. Duplicate CDR3 protein sequences are folded into a single record with the most common DNA and genes. These V and J calls rely on TCRdb rather than the paper's analysis. For this sample the table gives over 55,000 distinct CDR3 sequences, of which around 12% were detected only once. The ten largest clones add up to 1.3% of the sample.

The germline V gene provides CDR1 MNHEY and CDR2 SVGEGT. The CDR3 contains 11 residues, cysteine and phenylalanine counted. Only the CDR3 portion is preserved as DNA: 33 bases, with reading frame beginning at the first base. V loses 0 bases of germline sequence and J loses 7 bases, and the interval between the two ends is 4 bases. The sequence joins TRBV6-2 or TRBV6-3 to TRBJ2-7; a confident D gene designation cannot be given. The specimen was whole blood. The receptor comes from an adult who was a healthcare worker with PCR-confirmed SARS-CoV-2 infection or an uninfected control (not recorded which). The sequence in DNA is TGTGCCAGCAGTTACTCTGGGGAGCAGTACTTC. Translated, it gives CASSYSGEQYF.